The 29 T cell receptor beta chains in this list originate from one sample, sequenced in a study of a mutant IDH1 vaccine in newly diagnosed glioma. Data came from immunoSEQ multiplex PCR; TCRdb stores just in-frame clones and leaves some out. The sample records 15,000 to 20,000 clones, nearly 97% being singletons. Sample time point: baseline, week 1 (first vaccination visit). Noted treatment: pre-vaccination baseline after standard-of-care therapy. Material: peripheral blood mononuclear cells (PBMCs), obtained from a glioma patient treated with radiotherapy, temozolomide or both. The origin of the receptors is a woman younger than 30 with glioma. Some clones in this sample may be carry-over from other donors' samples.

The rearrangement uses TRBV6-5 and TRBJ1-5; D may be TRBD1 (5 bases). The CDR3 runs to 13 residues. The V gene's germline CDR1 is MNHEY and CDR2 SVGAGI. V gave up 7 bases and J gave up 3 bases, with 10 bases separating them. DNA of the CDR3: TGTGCCAGCATGGGAGGGGTCAATCAGCCCCAGCATTTT. This sequence encodes CASMGGVNQPQHF.

The J gene is TRBJ1-1, the V gene TRBV29-1, with D maybe TRBD1 (5 bases). V was trimmed by 7 bases and J by 1 base, leaving 10 bases between them. This CDR3 region has 12 residues. Germline loops: CDR1 SQVTM, CDR2 ANQGSEA. CDR3 nucleotide sequence: TGCAGCGCGATGCAGGGGAACACTGAAGCTTTCTTT. Translating gives CSAMQGNTEAFF.

This clone was recorded only once. V and J are TRBV7-2 and TRBJ1-2, with TRBD1 as a possible D gene (5 bases). V lost 5 bases to trimming and J lost 4 bases, with 26 bases between them. CDR3 length equals 18 residues. Germline CDR1 is SGHTA and CDR2 is FQGNSA. The DNA for the CDR3 is TGTGCCAGCAGCACCCGGTTTGGCAGGGAGGGATTTGGCTATGGCTACACCTTC. Its translation: CASSTRFGREGFGYGYTF.

The gene calls are TRBV10-3 and TRBJ2-1, with D unresolved. CDR3 size: 13 residues. In germline, CDR1 is ENHRY, CDR2 SYGVKD. Trimming left V 5 bases short and J 5 bases short, with 10 bases between. The CDR3 DNA follows: TGTGCCATCAGTCCCCTCCGTGACAATGAGCAGTTCTTC. This translates into CAISPLRDNEQFF.

This clone showed up just once. The V gene is TRBV4-2, the J gene TRBJ1-4; D call uncertain. Germline loops: CDR1 LGHNA, CDR2 YNFKEQ. The CDR3 is 16 amino acids. Trimming removed 2 bases at V and 0 bases at J, with 10 bases between. The CDR3 here is CASSQSGTATNEKLFF. In DNA form, the CDR3 reads TGTGCCAGCAGCCAATCAGGCACTGCAACTAATGAAAAACTGTTTTTT.

The gene calls are TRBV5-1 and TRBJ2-3; 8 bases line up with TRBD2. The ends lost 1 base at V and 0 bases at J; junction bases unmatched: 4. Germline CDR1 SGHRS, CDR2 YFSETQ. The CDR3 length is 16 residues. The CDR3 sequence is CASSLYSGGSTDTQYF. The CDR3 bases are TGCGCCAGCAGCTTGTACTCGGGGGGGAGCACAGATACGCAGTATTTT. The full variable domain, its missing parts supplied by reference TRBV5-1 and TRBJ2-3, is KAGVTQTPRYLIKTRGQQVTLSCSPISGHRSVSWYQQTPGQGLQFLFEYFSETQRNKGNFPGRFSGRQFSNSRSEMNVSTLELGDSALYLCASSLYSGGSTDTQYFGPGTRLTVL.

J is TRBJ1-4 and V is TRBV2; no definite D call. The V gene's germline CDR1 is SNHLY and CDR2 FYNNEI. Trimming stripped 2 bases from V and 4 bases from J, with 5 bases between. CDR3 length: 13 residues. Here the CDR3 DNA reads TGTGCCAGCAGTGAAAACGATAATGAAAAACTGTTTTTT. This translates into CASSENDNEKLFF.

The rearrangement uses TRBV29-1 and TRBJ2-1; TRBD2 aligns across 10 bases. The CDR3 runs 15 residues. The germline gives CDR1 SQVTM, CDR2 ANQGSEA. J was trimmed by 2 bases and V by 7 bases; bases with no gene match: 8. The CDR3 DNA follows: TGCAGCGCGACGATCACTAGCGGGGCCTACAATGAGCAGTTCTTC. It codes for CSATITSGAYNEQFF.

CDR3 loop: CASSPLGADIQYF. The CDR3 nucleotides are TGTGCCAGCTCTCCTCTTGGAGCAGACATTCAGTACTTC. V gene TRBV18 combines with J gene TRBJ2-4; D gene ambiguous. Trimming removed 6 bases from V and 8 bases from J, with 14 bases in between. The CDR3 totals 13 residues. Germline-derived CDR1 and CDR2 are KGHSH and LQKENI. Using reference TRBV18 and TRBJ2-4 for the parts outside the CDR3, the full variable domain is NAGVMQNPRHLVRRRGQEARLRCSPMKGHSHVYWYRQLPEEGLKFMVYLQKENIIDESGMPKERFSAEFPKEGPSILRIQQVVRGDSAAYFCASSPLGADIQYFGAGTRLSVL.

The chain is built from TRBV27 and TRBJ2-7; the D gene is possibly TRBD1 (5 bases). V lost 1 base, J lost 4 bases, and 8 bases lay in between. Per germline, CDR1 MNHEY and CDR2 SMNVEV (reference sequence). This CDR3 has 13 residues. The DNA of the CDR3 is TGTGCCAGCAGTTTATGGGCAGGGTACGAGCAGTACTTC. Its translation: CASSLWAGYEQYF.

The rearrangement links TRBV6-1 to TRBJ2-3; D unresolved. This CDR3 comprises 13 residues. V was cut by 10 bases and J by 1 base, with 12 bases left in between. Germline-derived CDR1 and CDR2 are MNHNS and SASEGT. DNA for the CDR3: TGTGCCACCGCCTTAAGGGGCACAGATACGCAGTATTTT. This encodes CATALRGTDTQYF.

The chain is built from TRBV18 and TRBJ2-7; D might be TRBD1 or TRBD2, each matching 5 bases. From germline, CDR1 is KGHSH and CDR2 LQKENI. The CDR3 length is 13 residues. V lost 3 bases and J 2 bases, leaving 8 bases between the germline ends. CDR3 region: CASSPPGPYEQYF. The CDR3 DNA reads as TGTGCCAGCTCACCTCCGGGGCCCTACGAGCAGTACTTC.

CDR3 loop: CAWTLPGADTQYF. In nucleotides, the CDR3 is TGTGCCTGGACCCTTCCAGGAGCAGATACGCAGTATTTT. The rearrangement uses TRBV30 and TRBJ2-3; D gene unclear. The CDR3 runs 13 residues. Germline V lookup: CDR1 GTSNPN, CDR2 SVGIG (reference sequence). The V end was cut by 4 bases, the J end by 4 bases, with 12 bases between.

The J gene is TRBJ2-7, the V gene TRBV5-6; no clear D. The V end lost 1 base, the J end lost 4 bases, and 9 bases lay between the germline ends. The CDR3 contains 13 residues. Germline V gives CDR1 SGHDT, CDR2 YYEEEE. CDR3 sequence: CASSLKALYEQYF. The CDR3 coding sequence is TGTGCCAGCAGCTTGAAGGCTTTGTACGAGCAGTACTTC. The full variable domain, its missing parts supplied by reference TRBV5-6 and TRBJ2-7, is DAGVTQSPTHLIKTRGQQVTLRCSPKSGHDTVSWYQQALGQGPQFIFQYYEEEERQRGNFPDRFSGHQFPNYSSELNVNALLLGDSALYLCASSLKALYEQYFGPGTRLTVT.

The chain has TRBV5-1 and TRBJ1-5, with D maybe TRBD1 (6 bases). The CDR3 sequence is 13 residues long. Germline loops: CDR1 SGHRS, CDR2 YFSETQ. V dropped 0 bases and J dropped 9 bases, with 10 bases sitting between them. CDR3 residues: CASSLEVGGPQHF. CDR3 DNA: TGCGCCAGCAGCTTGGAGGTAGGGGGGCCCCAGCATTTT.

CDR3 nucleotide sequence: TGTGCCTGGAGTGTTACGGACTTACTAAATCAGCCCCAGCATTTT. Protein product: CAWSVTDLLNQPQHF. The V gene is TRBV30, the J gene TRBJ1-5; D is uncertain. Germline values: CDR1 GTSNPN, CDR2 SVGIG (reference sequence). The CDR3 is 15 residues long. V dropped 0 bases and J dropped 4 bases, with 13 bases sitting between them.

The CDR3 here is CASSLTREKNIQYF. CDR3 in DNA: TGTGCCAGCAGCCTTACAAGAGAGAAAAACATTCAGTACTTC. This sequence joins TRBV7-9 and TRBJ2-4, with D unclear. Germline assignment: CDR1 SEHNR and CDR2 FQNEAQ (reference sequence). Trimming shortened V by 5 bases and J by 4 bases, and 12 bases separated the two germline ends. The CDR3 runs to 14 residues.

V usage is TRBV7-8 and J usage is TRBJ1-5; perhaps TRBD1 as D (5 bases). Between the trimmed V and J ends, which lost 2 bases and 5 bases, there was a span of 10 bases. This CDR3 is 14 amino acids long. In germline, CDR1 is SGHVS, CDR2 FQNEAQ. Written as DNA, the CDR3 is TGTGCCAGCAGCTTACCGGACATTTATCAGCCCCAGCATTTT. Translation: CASSLPDIYQPQHF.

The rearrangement joins TRBV29-1 to TRBJ2-5, with 9 nucleotides matching TRBD2. The closer fit of TRBJ2-7 to the DNA end suggests the J call may be wrong. The CDR3 sequence is 17 residues long. The germline CDR1 and CDR2 sequences are SQVTM and ANQGSEA. CDR3 region: CSVEVLAGWVVSHEQYF. DNA of the CDR3: TGCAGCGTTGAGGTCCTAGCGGGGTGGGTGGTAAGCCACGAGCAGTACTTC.

This clone was seen just once. This chain connects TRBV4-2 to TRBJ1-3; 7 bases match TRBD1. This CDR3 comprises 16 residues. Looked up from germline, CDR1 is LGHNA and CDR2 is YNFKEQ. V shed 0 bases, J shed 3 bases, and the junction held 5 bases outside the gene matches. CDR3 nucleotides: TGTGCCAGCAGCCAAGACCCGACAGGGAATGGAAACACCATATATTTT. Translating it yields CASSQDPTGNGNTIYF.

The rearrangement uses TRBV29-1 and TRBJ2-5; D is perhaps TRBD1 or TRBD2 (5 bases each). V was cut by 1 base and J by 4 bases, with 10 bases left in between. Germline assignment: CDR1 SQVTM and CDR2 ANQGSEA. The CDR3 totals 13 residues. CDR3 DNA sequence: TGCAGCGTTGAAGGGGGGATCAGAGAGACCCAGTACTTC. This sequence encodes CSVEGGIRETQYF.

This chain joins TRBV9 and TRBJ2-1; the match to TRBD1 covers 9 bases. Germline values: CDR1 SGDLS, CDR2 YYNGEE. This CDR3 has 15 amino acids. The V segment lost 4 bases and the J segment 6 bases; nucleotides outside the gene matches: 8. The CDR3 region has the DNA TGTGCCAGCAGCCCTCACCCGGGACAGGGCAATGAGCAGTTCTTC. It encodes CASSPHPGQGNEQFF.

V gene TRBV14 combines with J gene TRBJ1-4; D not certain. Trimming left V 3 bases short and J 4 bases short, with 9 bases between. The CDR3 runs to 14 residues. Germline loops: CDR1 SGHDN, CDR2 FVKESK. CDR3 sequence (DNA): TGTGCCAGCAGCCACGTGGCAGTTAATGAAAAACTGTTTTTT. Its protein is CASSHVAVNEKLFF.

The V call is TRBV27, the J call TRBJ1-5; 10 positions agree with TRBD1. V was pared by 6 bases and J by 10 bases, with 9 bases of the junction left unmatched. There are 14 residues in the CDR3. CDR1 is MNHEY, CDR2 SMNVEV, per germline (reference sequence). This CDR3 reads CASSQGQGKTPQHF. CDR3 nucleotides: TGTGCCAGCAGCCAGGGACAGGGGAAGACTCCCCAGCATTTT.

The chain combines TRBV2 with TRBJ2-3, with 7 bases aligning to TRBD2. After removal of 8 bases from V and 2 bases from J, the junction contained 13 bases not matched to a gene. CDR3 length equals 16 residues. From germline, CDR1 is SNHLY and CDR2 FYNNEI. The CDR3 loop reads CASPERLAESTDTQYF. The CDR3 DNA follows: TGTGCCAGCCCCGAGCGGCTAGCGGAATCCACAGATACGCAGTATTTT.

The chain recombines TRBV11-2 with TRBJ1-5; no clear D gene. This CDR3 region has 13 residues. V was pared by 2 bases and J by 3 bases, with 5 bases between. Germline CDR1 and CDR2: SGHAT and FQNNGV. DNA for the CDR3: TGTGCCAGCAGCTTATTCAACAATCAGCCCCAGCATTTT. Encoded protein: CASSLFNNQPQHF.

This chain connects TRBV7-2 to TRBJ1-3; D not certain. CDR3 length: 13 residues. Trimming removed 3 bases from V and 6 bases from J, with 9 bases in between. CDR1 is SGHTA, CDR2 FQGNSA, per germline. CDR3 in amino acids: CASSFGGKNTIYF. CDR3 sequence (DNA): TGTGCCAGCAGCTTCGGCGGGAAAAACACCATATATTTT.

This sequence joins TRBV7-2 and TRBJ2-2; D might be TRBD2 (6 bases). Germline V gene lookup returns CDR1 SGHTA and CDR2 FQGNSA. The CDR3 runs 15 residues. V shed 6 bases and J shed 0 bases, with 11 bases lying between them. CDR3 loop: CASSRGGANTGELFF. The CDR3 nucleotides read TGTGCCAGCAGTCGGGGAGGAGCGAACACCGGGGAGCTGTTTTTT.

This CDR3 reads CASGTRDGFYNEQFF. The CDR3 coding sequence is TGTGCCAGCGGAACACGGGACGGATTCTACAATGAGCAGTTCTTC. The V and J genes are TRBV5-6 and TRBJ2-1; D is tentatively TRBD1 or TRBD2 (5 bases each). The CDR3 extends over 15 amino acids. CDR1 and CDR2 from the germline V gene are SGHDT and YYEEEE. Between the trimmed V and J ends, which lost 7 bases and 3 bases, there was a span of 17 bases.